This T cell receptor beta chain came from a study of T cells after yellow fever vaccination. Broader study findings: In post-booster samples, most primary-vaccination clones reappeared (about 96% CD4, roughly 89% CD8). Of the clonotypes, a small share occurred in both CD4 and CD8 compartments.

UMIs and a universal primer site were added when TCR cDNA was made by 5'RACE template switching. MiXCR, run by TCRdb on the 5' RACE reads, gives a single entry per CDR3 protein. This table has about 140,000 distinct CDR3 sequences, 7.7% appearing once. V lost 0 bases and J lost 4, with 6 bases in between. The CDR3 spans 13 residues. Germline V CDR1 and CDR2: LGHNA, YSLEER. This clonotype has ten or more counts. Its antigen remains unknown. The V gene is TRBV4-3, the J gene TRBJ1-1; D unclear. This sample comprised CD4+ T cells sorted from PBMCs, obtained 5 days after the yellow fever booster vaccination. The source of this sequence is a man aged 25-40 years who received the YFV17D yellow fever vaccine. The CDR3 DNA sequence: TGCGCCAGCAGCCAAGAGATCCGCACTGAAGCTTTCTTT. Its translation is CASSQEIRTEAFF.